This T cell receptor beta chain is drawn from a study of T-cell memory formation after mild COVID-19. 5'RACE primed at constant segments yielded TCR alpha and TCR beta cDNA libraries bearing sample barcodes and UMIs. TCRdb reanalysed the 5' RACE reads using MiXCR and keeps one entry per CDR3 protein. The table includes hundreds of thousands of distinct CDR3 sequences, approximately 24% detected once. Germline loops: CDR1 LGHDT, CDR2 YNNKEL (reference sequence). V shed 1 base and J 7 bases; nucleotides not matched to a gene: 1. The CDR3 runs to 15 residues. This chain uses TRBV3-1 with TRBJ2-1; 13 nucleotides align to TRBD2. This clonotype originated in an adult woman who had mild COVID-19 (a few samples of this study predate the infection). Cell type and time point are not known. Sequencing was done on a sample of PBMCs or a T cell subset sorted from them (not recorded which). The CDR3 here is CASSQVTSGRNEQFF. Written as DNA, the CDR3 is TGTGCCAGCAGCCAAGTGACTAGCGGGAGGAATGAGCAGTTCTTC.